A selection of T cell receptor beta chains follows, all from one sample in a study of shared clonotypes between healthy human individuals. Data came from immunoSEQ multiplex PCR; TCRdb stores just in-frame clones and leaves some out. The table has 170,000 or so clones, around 63% seen once. The specimen sequenced was memory CD4+ T cells sorted from blood. The receptors stem from a man aged 25 to 40 in good health. CDR3s include the opening cysteine and the closing phenylalanine or tryptophan. Fields, in order: D gene, V gene, CDR3 length, clone size, J gene, CDR3 protein, CDR3 DNA. The D gene is left open where the match is weak. The listing skips clone size in some rows; elsewhere it reads once, few, many or a size class.

TRBD2,TRBV25-1,16,.,TRBJ2-1,CASSERAGGPDNEQFF,TGTGCCAGCAGTGAACGAGCGGGAGGCCCTGACAATGAGCAGTTCTTC
TRBD2,TRBV10-3,17,.,TRBJ2-5,CAISEPGLAGGTETQYF,TGTGCCATCAGTGAGCCCGGACTAGCGGGAGGGACAGAGACCCAGTACTTC
.,TRBV27,12,few,TRBJ1-5,CASRSSNQPQHF,TGTGCCAGCAGAAGTAGCAATCAGCCCCAGCATTTT
.,TRBV5-4,12,.,TRBJ2-2,CASSPLNGELFF,TGTGCCAGCAGCCCTTTAAACGGGGAGCTGTTTTTT
.,TRBV2,13,.,TRBJ1-3,CAIRISSGNTIYF,TGTGCCATCAGGATTAGCTCTGGAAACACCATATATTTT
TRBD1,TRBV18,16,.,TRBJ2-5,CASSPTGGPFGETQYF,TGTGCCAGCTCACCGACAGGGGGACCCTTCGGAGAGACCCAGTACTTC
.,TRBV5-1,15,.,TRBJ2-3,CASSLRGVRADTQYF,TGCGCCAGCAGCTTAAGGGGGGTTAGGGCAGATACGCAGTATTTT
TRBD1,TRBV7-8,16,.,TRBJ1-2,CASSLGGQGAGYGYTF,TGTGCCAGCAGCTTAGGGGGGCAGGGGGCAGGATATGGCTACACCTTC
TRBD1,TRBV7-9,16,.,TRBJ1-3,CASSPGQGNSGNTIYF,TGTGCCAGCAGCCCAGGACAGGGCAACTCTGGAAACACCATATATTTT
TRBD2,TRBV7-3,16,few,TRBJ2-3,CASSLDIAGGADTQYF,TGTGCCAGCAGCTTAGACATAGCGGGAGGGGCAGATACGCAGTATTTT
TRBD1,TRBV6-6,14,.,TRBJ1-3,CAIGQGASGNTIYF,TGTGCCATCGGACAGGGGGCATCTGGAAACACCATATATTTT
TRBD1,TRBV5-4,15,few,TRBJ2-1,CASSLRTGQYNEQFF,TGTGCCAGCAGCTTAAGGACAGGGCAGTACAATGAGCAGTTCTTC
.,TRBV5-1,12,.,TRBJ2-5,CASSLAGETQYF,TGCGCCAGCAGCTTGGCCGGTGAGACCCAGTACTTC
TRBD2,TRBV5-1,14,.,TRBJ2-5,CASSTLAGPKTQYF,TGCGCCAGCTCAACGCTAGCGGGGCCGAAGACCCAGTACTTC
TRBD1,TRBV28,16,few,TRBJ1-5,CASLTQGAFNNQPQHF,TGTGCCAGCCTTACCCAGGGGGCCTTCAACAATCAGCCCCAGCATTTT
.,TRBV7-9,14,.,TRBJ2-2,CASSVQRDTGELFF,TGTGCCAGCAGCGTTCAGCGGGACACCGGGGAGCTGTTTTTT
.,TRBV9,13,many,TRBJ2-1,CASSDRLVDEQFF,TGTGCCAGCAGCGATAGACTCGTCGATGAGCAGTTCTTC
TRBD1,TRBV20-1,11,many,TRBJ1-4,CSAAGQEKLFF,TGCAGTGCGGCGGGACAGGAAAAACTGTTTTTT
.,TRBV6-5,12,.,TRBJ1-1,CASSPTGVEAFF,TGTGCCAGCAGTCCGACCGGGGTGGAAGCTTTCTTT
.,TRBV7-2,12,.,TRBJ2-3,CASSSTRDTQYF,TGTGCCAGCAGCTCCACAAGGGATACGCAGTATTTT
TRBD2,TRBV7-2,16,.,TRBJ2-7,CASSFETSGRLGEQYF,TGTGCCAGCAGCTTCGAGACTAGCGGGAGACTTGGCGAGCAGTACTTC
.,TRBV2,13,.,TRBJ2-5,CASRNRLQETQYF,TGTGCCAGCCGTAACAGGCTACAAGAGACCCAGTACTTC
TRBD1,TRBV29-1,12,many,TRBJ1-1,CSVGQANTEAFF,TGCAGCGTGGGACAGGCTAACACTGAAGCTTTCTTT
.,TRBV18,17,.,TRBJ1-2,CASSPGMVFGRRYGYTF,TGTGCCAGCTCACCGGGGATGGTTTTCGGACGGCGATATGGCTACACCTTC
.,TRBV4-3,15,once,TRBJ2-1,CASSQDLVRTNEQFF,TGCGCCAGCAGCCAAGATCTAGTAAGGACCAATGAGCAGTTCTTC
.,TRBV2,14,.,TRBJ1-4,CASSDPRGNEKLFF,TGTGCCAGCAGTGATCCCCGGGGTAATGAAAAACTGTTTTTT
.,TRBV2,14,once,TRBJ2-1,CASRTGLDRNEQFF,TGTGCCAGCAGGACCGGACTCGATCGTAATGAGCAGTTCTTC
TRBD2,TRBV5-5,16,few,TRBJ2-1,CASSSTGTSGYWEQFF,TGTGCCAGCAGCTCCACCGGGACTAGCGGGTACTGGGAGCAGTTCTTC
.,TRBV5-1,14,once,TRBJ2-1,CASSGWEVGNEQFF,TGCGCCAGCAGCGGGTGGGAGGTTGGGAATGAGCAGTTCTTC
TRBD2,TRBV5-1,14,.,TRBJ2-7,CASSVGAGVDEQYF,TGCGCCAGCAGCGTCGGAGCGGGAGTCGACGAGCAGTACTTC
.,TRBV7-9,12,few,TRBJ2-3,CASSLSADTQYF,TGTGCCAGCAGCTTATCCGCAGATACGCAGTATTTT
.,TRBV9,15,.,TRBJ2-7,CASSPFPLGTYEQYF,TGTGCCAGCAGCCCATTCCCCCTGGGCACCTACGAGCAGTACTTC
.,TRBV7-8,14,.,TRBJ2-3,CASSLGVAENTQYF,TGTGCCAGCAGCCTAGGGGTAGCGGAAAATACGCAGTATTTT
.,TRBV7-9,13,.,TRBJ1-2,CASSLEEAYGYTF,TGTGCCAGCAGCTTAGAGGAAGCCTATGGCTACACCTTC
TRBD2,TRBV11-3,18,.,TRBJ2-3,CASSLGVLAGVSEDTQYF,TGTGCCAGCAGCTTAGGGGTACTAGCGGGAGTCAGCGAAGATACGCAGTATTTT
.,TRBV9,15,.,TRBJ1-5,CASSVGAAEHQPQHF,TGTGCCAGCAGCGTAGGGGCGGCTGAACATCAGCCCCAGCATTTT
.,TRBV5-8,14,few,TRBJ2-1,CASSDRDSYNEQFF,TGTGCCAGCAGCGACCGGGACTCCTACAATGAGCAGTTCTTC
.,TRBV10-3,14,.,TRBJ2-1,CAISPDREGNEQFF,TGTGCCATCAGCCCGGACAGGGAGGGGAATGAGCAGTTCTTC
TRBD1,TRBV18,16,.,TRBJ2-6,CASSPLTGAGANVLTF,TGTGCCAGCTCACCCTTGACAGGGGCTGGGGCCAACGTCCTGACTTTC
.,TRBV10-3,14,.,TRBJ1-4,CAISSGRRNEKLFF,TGTGCCATCAGCTCAGGGAGGCGTAATGAAAAACTGTTTTTT
.,TRBV21-1,18,.,TRBJ1-5,CASSSRAFRGSSNQPQHF,TGTGCCAGCAGCTCCAGGGCATTCCGAGGGTCTAGCAATCAGCCCCAGCATTTT
.,TRBV6-1,12,.,TRBJ2-7,CASSGHSYEQYF,TGTGCCAGCAGTGGACATTCCTACGAGCAGTACTTC
.,TRBV4-3,16,once,TRBJ2-4,CASSQDLRAGGDIQYF,TGCGCCAGCAGCCAAGATCTGAGGGCAGGGGGGGACATTCAGTACTTC
TRBD2,TRBV4-3,21,.,TRBJ2-1,CASSQDLRVPGLANSYNEQFF,TGCGCCAGCAGCCAAGATCTTCGGGTTCCGGGACTAGCAAACTCCTACAATGAGCAGTTCTTC
TRBD1,TRBV28,16,few,TRBJ2-3,CASSSSSGTGTDTQYF,TGTGCCAGCAGTTCGTCCTCCGGGACAGGCACAGATACGCAGTATTTT
TRBD1,TRBV15,15,.,TRBJ1-4,CATSSPGQGKEKLFF,TGTGCCACCAGCAGCCCGGGACAGGGGAAAGAAAAACTGTTTTTT
.,TRBV14,15,.,TRBJ2-1,CASSRYRGSYNEQFF,TGTGCCAGCAGCCGGTACCGGGGCTCCTACAATGAGCAGTTCTTC
.,TRBV7-2,14,.,TRBJ2-2,CASSVGLNTGELFF,TGTGCCAGCAGCGTCGGACTGAACACCGGGGAGCTGTTTTTT
TRBD1,TRBV5-1,16,.,TRBJ2-1,CASSFLGTGRDNEQFF,TGTGCCAGCAGCTTCCTAGGGACAGGGAGGGACAATGAGCAGTTCTTC
TRBD1,TRBV5-4,16,.,TRBJ1-1,CASSTGTANMNTEAFF,TGTGCCAGCAGCACCGGGACAGCAAACATGAACACTGAAGCTTTCTTT
.,TRBV2,16,.,TRBJ2-1,CASIDVAALHYNEQFF,TGTGCCAGCATAGACGTGGCTGCCCTCCACTACAATGAGCAGTTCTTC
TRBD2,TRBV5-4,14,.,TRBJ2-1,CASSLSGLANEQFF,TGTGCCAGCAGCTTGAGCGGACTAGCGAATGAGCAGTTCTTC
.,TRBV7-8,12,.,TRBJ2-1,CASSSIGGEQFF,TGTGCCAGCAGCTCGATAGGAGGCGAGCAGTTCTTC
TRBD2,TRBV7-2,13,many,TRBJ2-7,CAGSSSGRMPQYF,TGTGCCGGGTCATCTAGCGGGAGGATGCCGCAGTACTTC
TRBD2,TRBV5-4,15,.,TRBJ2-1,CASSQTSGPSNEQFF,TGTGCCAGCAGCCAGACTAGCGGTCCGAGCAATGAGCAGTTCTTC
TRBD1,TRBV5-1,16,many,TRBJ1-1,CASSPGTGGAGTEAFF,TGCGCCAGCAGCCCCGGGACAGGGGGCGCGGGGACTGAAGCTTTCTTT
.,TRBV5-1,13,.,TRBJ2-5,CASSRTGEETQYF,TGCGCCAGCAGCCGAACGGGTGAAGAGACCCAGTACTTC
.,TRBV7-6,13,.,TRBJ2-7,CASRANQGGEQYF,TGTGCCAGCAGAGCTAACCAGGGCGGCGAGCAGTACTTC
.,TRBV9,17,.,TRBJ2-3,CASSAPLGRGRQDTQYF,TGTGCCAGCAGCGCCCCCCTGGGGAGAGGGCGTCAAGATACGCAGTATTTT